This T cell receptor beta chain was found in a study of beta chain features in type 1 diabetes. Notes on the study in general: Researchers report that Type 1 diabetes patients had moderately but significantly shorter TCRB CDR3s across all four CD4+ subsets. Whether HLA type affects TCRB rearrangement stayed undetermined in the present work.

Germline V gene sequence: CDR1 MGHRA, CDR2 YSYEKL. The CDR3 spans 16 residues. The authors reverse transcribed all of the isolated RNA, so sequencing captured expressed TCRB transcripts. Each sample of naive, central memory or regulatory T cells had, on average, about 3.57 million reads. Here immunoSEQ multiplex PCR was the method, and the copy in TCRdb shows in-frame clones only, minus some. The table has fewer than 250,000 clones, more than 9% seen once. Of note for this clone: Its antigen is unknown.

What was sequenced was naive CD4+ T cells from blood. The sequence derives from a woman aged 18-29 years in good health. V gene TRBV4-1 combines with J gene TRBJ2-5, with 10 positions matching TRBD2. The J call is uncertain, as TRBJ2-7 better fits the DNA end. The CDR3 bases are TGCGCCAGCAGCCAAGATTGGCTAGCGGGGGCCTACGAGCAGTACTTC. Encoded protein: CASSQDWLAGAYEQYF.